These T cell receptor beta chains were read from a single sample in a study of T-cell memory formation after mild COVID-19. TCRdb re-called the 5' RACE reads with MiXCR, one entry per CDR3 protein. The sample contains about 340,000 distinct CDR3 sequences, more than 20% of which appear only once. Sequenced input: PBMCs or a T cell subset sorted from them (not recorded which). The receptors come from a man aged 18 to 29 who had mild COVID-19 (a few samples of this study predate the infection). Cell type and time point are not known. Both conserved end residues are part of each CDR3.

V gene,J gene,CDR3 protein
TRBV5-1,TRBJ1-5,CASSWDSGGQPQHF
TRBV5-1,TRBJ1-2,CASKEGAQGYTF
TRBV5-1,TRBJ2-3,CASSNPTSGGPTDTQYF
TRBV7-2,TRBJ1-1,CASSWDTSEAFF
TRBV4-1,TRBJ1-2,CASSRAGTYGYTF
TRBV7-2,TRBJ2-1,CASSAFNNEQFF
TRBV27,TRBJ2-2,CASSLGLLELGTGELFF
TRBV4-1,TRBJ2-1,CVSSDRTKASYNEQFF
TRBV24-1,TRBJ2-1,CATSPRTGLYEQFF
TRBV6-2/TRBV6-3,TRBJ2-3,CAGGEDLRTDTQYF
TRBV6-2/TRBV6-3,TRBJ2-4,CASSYSGTENIQYF
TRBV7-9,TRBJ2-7,CASSSTRDGWGYEQYF
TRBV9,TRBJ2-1,CASSPRTSGHNEQFF
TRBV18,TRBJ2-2,CASSPGQSTNTGELFF
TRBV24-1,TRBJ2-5,CATRARDSEETQYF
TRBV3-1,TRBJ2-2,CASSPWTGVGELFF
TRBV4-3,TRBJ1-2,CASSQAGAANYGYTF
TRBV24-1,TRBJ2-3,CATSEPNLRVRTDTQYF
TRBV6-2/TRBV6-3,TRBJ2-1,CASGGTYNEQFF
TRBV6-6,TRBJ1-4,CASSYPGGTNEKLFF
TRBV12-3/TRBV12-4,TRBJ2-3,CASRWGTSGDTQYF
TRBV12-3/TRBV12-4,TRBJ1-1,CALKAGGMNTEAFF
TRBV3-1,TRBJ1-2,CASSRGEGAYDGYTF
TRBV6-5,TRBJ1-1,CASREKQGEGTEAFF
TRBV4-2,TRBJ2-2,CASSRGTRNTGELFF
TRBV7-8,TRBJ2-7,CASGLDRDEQYF
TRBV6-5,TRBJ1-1,CASSYTGTGLAFF
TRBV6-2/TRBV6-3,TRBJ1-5,CASRSGTRDLGAQHF
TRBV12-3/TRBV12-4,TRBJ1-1,CASLRWENTEAFF
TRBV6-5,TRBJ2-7,CASSYSTGTSGVNEQYF
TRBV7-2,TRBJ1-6,CASSLTINSPLHF
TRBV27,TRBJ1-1,CASSLRTGGEAFF
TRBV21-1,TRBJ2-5,CASTGTHDGETQYF
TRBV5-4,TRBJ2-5,CASSLTSGTGGETQYF
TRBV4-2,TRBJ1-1,CASSRPGGDTEAFF
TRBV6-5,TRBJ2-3,CASSSRGNTQYF
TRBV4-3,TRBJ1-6,CASSQDFAGYNSPLHF
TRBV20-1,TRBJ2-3,CSARLAYTDTQYF
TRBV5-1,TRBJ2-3,CATRSGGAIDTQYF
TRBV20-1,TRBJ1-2,CSDKHTGLDGYTF
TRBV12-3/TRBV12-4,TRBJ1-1,CASSVQGERAFF
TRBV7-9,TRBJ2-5,CASSRAEETQYF
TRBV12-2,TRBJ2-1,CASRLAAVQGTYNEQFF
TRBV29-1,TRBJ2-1,CSVEDMTSGGNEQFF
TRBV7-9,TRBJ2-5,CASSLDGGARETQYF
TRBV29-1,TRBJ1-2,CSVQGGFYGYTF